A selection of T cell receptor beta chains follows, all from one sample in a study of blood T cell repertoires in COVID-19. TCRdb's table, derived via immunoSEQ multiplex PCR, lists solely in-frame clones and lacks some. The sample includes 50,000 to 70,000 clones, roughly 82% of them seen just once. The sample consisted of peripheral blood. These receptors came from a woman in her sixties or seventies with acute or convalescent COVID-19. CDR3s include the opening cysteine and the closing phenylalanine or tryptophan. D genes are given only for firm matches. A row's size may be missing; if present it is once, few, many or a size class.

D: NA; V: TRBV6-5; size: NA; J: TRBJ2-7; DNA: TGTGCCAGCAGTTACGAACCCGGGGGCTCCTACGAGCAGTACTTC; CDR3: CASSYEPGGSYEQYF
D: TRBD1; V: TRBV29-1; size: NA; J: TRBJ1-1; DNA: TGCAGCGTCCGGACAGGGTGGGACACTGAAGCTTTCTTT; CDR3: CSVRTGWDTEAFF
D: TRBD1; V: TRBV5-1; size: NA; J: TRBJ1-1; DNA: TGCGCCAGCAGCCTAGACGACAGGGTGAAAGCTTTCTTT; CDR3: CASSLDDRVKAFF
D: NA; V: TRBV7-2; size: few; J: TRBJ1-1; DNA: TGTGCCAGCAGCACCCGGGGAAGGACGAACACTGAAGCTTTCTTT; CDR3: CASSTRGRTNTEAFF
D: NA; V: TRBV27; size: NA; J: TRBJ1-5; DNA: TGTGCCAGCAGTTTAGGCGCGGGCAGGCAGCCCCAGCATTTT; CDR3: CASSLGAGRQPQHF
D: TRBD2; V: TRBV18; size: NA; J: TRBJ2-2; DNA: TGTGCCAGCTCACCCGAAAATGGCCTAGCGGGTACCGGGGAGCTGTTTTTT; CDR3: CASSPENGLAGTGELFF
D: NA; V: TRBV19; size: few; J: TRBJ1-4; DNA: TGTGCCAGTCGAGATGCCCTGACTGGAACTAATGAAAAACTGTTTTTT; CDR3: CASRDALTGTNEKLFF
D: NA; V: TRBV7-9; size: NA; J: TRBJ2-3; DNA: TGTGCCAGCAGCTTATGGCAGGCGTTCTTTAGCACAGATACGCAGTATTTT; CDR3: CASSLWQAFFSTDTQYF
D: TRBD1; V: TRBV2; size: NA; J: TRBJ2-1; DNA: TGTGCCAGCAGCGTTACGGGGACAGGGGGGATCAATGAGCAGTTCTTC; CDR3: CASSVTGTGGINEQFF
D: TRBD1; V: TRBV2; size: NA; J: TRBJ2-3; DNA: TGTGCCGGACGACAGGGCCCCACAGATACGCAGTATTTT; CDR3: CAGRQGPTDTQYF
D: NA; V: TRBV6-5; size: NA; J: TRBJ1-6; DNA: TGTGCCAGCAGTTACTCGAGGGTCGCCAGCCCACCCCTCCACTTT; CDR3: CASSYSRVASPPLHF
D: NA; V: TRBV27; size: NA; J: TRBJ2-2; DNA: TGTGCCAGCAGTTTACCAGGGGGGATGAGGACCGGGGAGCTGTTTTTT; CDR3: CASSLPGGMRTGELFF
D: NA; V: TRBV18; size: once; J: TRBJ1-6; DNA: TGTGCCAGCGCCGAAGCCGGACTTCGAAGGAATTCACCCCTCCACTTT; CDR3: CASAEAGLRRNSPLHF
D: TRBD2; V: TRBV3-1/TRBV3-2; size: NA; J: TRBJ2-2; DNA: TGTGCCAGCAGATACCTCGGGACTACTCCCGGGGAGCTGTTTTTT; CDR3: CASRYLGTTPGELFF
D: NA; V: TRBV5-1; size: once; J: TRBJ1-2; DNA: TGCGCCAGCAGTTTTCAGCAGGGATTCGACTATGGCTACACCTTC; CDR3: CASSFQQGFDYGYTF
D: NA; V: TRBV6-1; size: NA; J: TRBJ1-5; DNA: TGTGCCAGCAGTGAATGGGGGGGCCATCAGCCCCAGCATTTT; CDR3: CASSEWGGHQPQHF
D: TRBD2; V: TRBV29-1; size: NA; J: TRBJ2-1; DNA: TGCAGCGTACCTTCTAGCGGGGTAACCTACAATGAGCAGTTCTTC; CDR3: CSVPSSGVTYNEQFF
D: NA; V: TRBV5-1; size: NA; J: TRBJ2-3; DNA: TGCGCCAGCAGCTTGGACCCGGGTGCGGAGGGGTTTGGGACAGATACGCAGTATTTT; CDR3: CASSLDPGAEGFGTDTQYF
D: TRBD2; V: TRBV29-1; size: NA; J: TRBJ2-3; DNA: TGCAGCGTTGAAGGAGCAGCGGGGGTCAACTCCGGCACAGATACGCAGTATTTT; CDR3: CSVEGAAGVNSGTDTQYF
D: NA; V: TRBV4-1; size: many; J: TRBJ1-2; DNA: TGCGCCAGCAGCCAAGTGTTTGGGGGGGATGGCTACACCTTC; CDR3: CASSQVFGGDGYTF
D: TRBD2; V: TRBV6-2/TRBV6-3; size: NA; J: TRBJ2-7; DNA: TGTGCCAGCAGTCCCTCCGGAGCGGGGATTTACGAGCAGTACTTC; CDR3: CASSPSGAGIYEQYF
D: NA; V: TRBV9; size: NA; J: TRBJ2-1; DNA: TGTGCCAGCACTAGAGGTGAAACGGAGGGCAGTGAGCAGTTCTTC; CDR3: CASTRGETEGSEQFF
D: TRBD1; V: TRBV3-1/TRBV3-2; size: once; J: TRBJ1-2; DNA: TGTGCCAGCAGCCTTTGGACAGGGCTGATTAACTATGGCTACACCTTC; CDR3: CASSLWTGLINYGYTF
D: NA; V: TRBV5-1; size: NA; J: TRBJ2-3; DNA: TGCGCCAGCAGCTCAAATAGCGGTCCTGGCACAGATACGCAGTATTTT; CDR3: CASSSNSGPGTDTQYF
D: NA; V: TRBV27; size: many; J: TRBJ1-4; DNA: TGTGCCAGCTTGGGGGAGGGGCAAGGGAGACTGTTTTTT; CDR3: CASLGEGQGRLFF
D: TRBD1; V: TRBV15; size: NA; J: TRBJ1-2; DNA: TGTGCCACCAGCAGAGGGTTAGGGGGCGAGGGCTACACCTTC; CDR3: CATSRGLGGEGYTF
D: NA; V: TRBV24-1; size: NA; J: TRBJ2-3; DNA: TGTGCCACCAGTGACCCCCACAGGGACACAGATACGCAGTATTTT; CDR3: CATSDPHRDTDTQYF
D: NA; V: TRBV12-3/TRBV12-4; size: NA; J: TRBJ2-1; DNA: TGTGCCACACACCACAATGAGCAGTTCTTC; CDR3: CATHHNEQFF
D: TRBD2; V: TRBV6-4; size: NA; J: TRBJ2-1; DNA: TGTGCCAGCAGCTATAGCGGGGGGGCGGTGAATGAGCAGTTCTTC; CDR3: CASSYSGGAVNEQFF
D: TRBD1; V: TRBV11-2; size: NA; J: TRBJ2-3; DNA: TGTGCCAGCAGCCGGGACAGGGGGCGCACAGATACGCAGTATTTT; CDR3: CASSRDRGRTDTQYF
D: NA; V: TRBV7-3; size: NA; J: TRBJ2-3; DNA: TGTGCCAGCAGCTTAAACCCAGTCACAGATACGCAGTATTTT; CDR3: CASSLNPVTDTQYF
D: NA; V: TRBV2; size: NA; J: TRBJ1-5; DNA: TGTGCCAGCAGGCCGACAGAGGATAGCAATCAGCCCCAGCATTTT; CDR3: CASRPTEDSNQPQHF
D: NA; V: TRBV19; size: NA; J: TRBJ1-1; DNA: TGTGCCAGTAGTATTGCTGCAGGGCCCACTGAAGCTTTCTTT; CDR3: CASSIAAGPTEAFF
D: NA; V: TRBV12-3/TRBV12-4; size: NA; J: TRBJ2-7; DNA: TGTGCCAGCAGCCCCGACAGCTACGAGCAGTACTTC; CDR3: CASSPDSYEQYF
D: TRBD2; V: TRBV3-1/TRBV3-2; size: NA; J: TRBJ2-3; DNA: TGTGCCAGCAGCCAAGGGACTAGGGTGGATACGCAGTATTTT; CDR3: CASSQGTRVDTQYF
D: NA; V: TRBV6-5; size: NA; J: TRBJ2-7; DNA: TGTGCCAGCGATAGCTCCTACGAGCAGTACTTC; CDR3: CASDSSYEQYF
D: TRBD1; V: TRBV2; size: NA; J: TRBJ1-1; DNA: TGTGCCAGCAGTGCAGAGGGGGCGACCACTGAAGCTTTCTTT; CDR3: CASSAEGATTEAFF
D: TRBD1; V: TRBV7-2; size: once; J: TRBJ1-2; DNA: TGTGCCAGCAGCCGGACAGGGGCATTCGGCTACACCTTC; CDR3: CASSRTGAFGYTF
D: TRBD2; V: TRBV19; size: NA; J: TRBJ2-5; DNA: TGTGCCAGTAGCGGGACTAGCGGGGGGGCAGAGACCCAGTACTTC; CDR3: CASSGTSGGAETQYF
D: TRBD1; V: TRBV5-6; size: once; J: TRBJ1-2; DNA: TGTGCCAGCTATTCCGGGACAGGGGGCGCGGGCTACTATGGCTACACCTTC; CDR3: CASYSGTGGAGYYGYTF
D: NA; V: TRBV18; size: NA; J: TRBJ1-2; DNA: TGTGCCAGCTCACCAAAGTACGGGGTTGAAGCCTATGGCTACACCTTC; CDR3: CASSPKYGVEAYGYTF
D: TRBD1; V: TRBV7-2; size: NA; J: TRBJ2-3; DNA: TGTGCCAGCAGCTTAAGGACAGGGGGCACAGATACGCAGTATTTT; CDR3: CASSLRTGGTDTQYF
D: TRBD1; V: TRBV5-1; size: once; J: TRBJ1-6; DNA: TGCGCCAGCAGCACCGACAGGGGAAGGAATTCACCCCTCCACTTT; CDR3: CASSTDRGRNSPLHF
D: NA; V: TRBV6-5; size: once; J: TRBJ2-3; DNA: TGTGCCAGCAGGGGCAGCACAGATACGCAGTATTTT; CDR3: CASRGSTDTQYF